This TCR beta chain was found in a study of vaccination effects on CD4 cells after COVID-19. Study-level background: Sampling occurred a median 72 days post second dose, range 14 to 241.

Concerning this clone itself: Its cognate antigen is unknown.

Germline V gene lookup returns CDR1 WNHNN and CDR2 SYGVQD (reference sequence). The CDR3 runs to 19 residues. V was trimmed by 7 bases and J by 0 bases, leaving 22 bases between them. Under the ViraFEST assay, PBMC were stimulated with viral peptide pools so that antigen-specific CD4+ T cells expanded. Sequencing was performed afterwards. With nine to eleven days of culture completed, CD4+ T cells were isolated. Each participant was given two doses of one vaccine (BNT162b2 or mRNA-1273). Each vaccine recipient was nucleocapsid antibody negative and had no prior SARS-CoV-2 infection. Researchers reported culturing a few million PBMC in each well, adding 8 to 10 IU/ml IL-2 and 9 to 10 ug/ml peptides. Half-medium exchanges with IL-2 medium took place on days 3 and 7. This table comes from immunoSEQ multiplex PCR, and its TCRdb copy is limited to in-frame clones, with some not included. Of about 24,000 clones detected, roughly 80% appear once; the ten largest clones hold around 23%.

The chain combines TRBV10-1 with TRBJ1-6, with D perhaps TRBD1 (5 bases). The clonotype was recovered from a human donor who received a COVID-19 vaccine. The sample consisted of CD4+ T cells from PBMCs cultured with HCoV-NL63 spike peptides, taken after COVID-19 vaccination. In nucleotides, the CDR3 is TGCGCCAGCAACCTCAGGACAATCACCTTTTGCTCCTATAATTCACCCCTCCACTTT. Protein product: CASNLRTITFCSYNSPLHF.